This T cell receptor (beta chain) was identified in a study of cytomegalovirus exposure and HLA in healthy donors. Findings and caveats of the study: CMV serostatus alone was available as immune exposure information. Earlier analysis looked at TCR beta V segments, and most were productive about 87% or about 30% of the time. TCR beta chain V- and J-gene trimming was linked, in a later analysis, to a missense variant in DCLRE1C.

Turning to this clone: The antigen is undetermined.

Germline V gene data show CDR1 as LNHDA and CDR2 as SQIVND (reference sequence). The CDR3 loop spans 15 amino acids. Deletions cut 1 base from V and 0 bases from J, with 9 bases between. The PCR made use of 60 Vbeta and 13 Jbeta primers. Generated by immunoSEQ multiplex PCR, the TCRdb table keeps only in-frame clones and is missing some. The sample table includes roughly 71,000 clones. The rearrangement links TRBV19 to TRBJ2-5, with D possibly matching TRBD1 (5 bases). The receptor's source is a woman aged 40 to 50 in good health and CMV-seropositive. Material for sequencing was PBMCs. As DNA, the CDR3 is TGTGCCAGTAGTATAGGAACAGGCGACCAAGAGACCCAGTACTTC. This gives the protein CASSIGTGDQETQYF.